This T cell receptor beta chain was retrieved from a study of T cell changes during pregnancy in multiple sclerosis (dated by TCRdb to between 2017 and 2020). General notes on the study: In women with multiple sclerosis, the researchers looked at how the T cell repertoire shifted as pregnancy progressed.

A remark on this clone: It lacks a known antigen. No base-level quality is on record; no much larger clone is a single base apart.

From the germline V gene, CDR1 is SGHRS and CDR2 is YFSETQ. From the cysteine through the phenylalanine, the CDR3 covers 13 amino acids. Here the CDR3 DNA is all that survives: 39 bases in frame from base 1. Here V drops 4 bases and J drops 4 bases, and the junction holds 3 bases not matched to any gene. Preparation of the library involved the immunoSEQ multiplex PCR assay. Imported from immuneACCESS, the table was reduced by TCRdb to in-frame sequences with V and J called. These copies leave out some clones; in studies compared against another copy, an unresolved V gene accounts for under half, and the cause of the remainder is not known. The sample yields 90,000 to 100,000 clones; approximately 90% were counted once. The ten biggest clones cover about 2.5% of the sample.

This chain joins TRBV5-1 to TRBJ1-1, with 8 junctional bases fitting TRBD1. This TCR was recovered from a female donor in good health, enrolled as a control in a pregnancy study. The sample in question was peripheral blood, obtained after pregnancy. The CDR3 region: CASSPDRGTEAFF. The DNA is as follows: TGCGCCAGCAGCCCTGACAGGGGCACTGAAGCTTTCTTT.